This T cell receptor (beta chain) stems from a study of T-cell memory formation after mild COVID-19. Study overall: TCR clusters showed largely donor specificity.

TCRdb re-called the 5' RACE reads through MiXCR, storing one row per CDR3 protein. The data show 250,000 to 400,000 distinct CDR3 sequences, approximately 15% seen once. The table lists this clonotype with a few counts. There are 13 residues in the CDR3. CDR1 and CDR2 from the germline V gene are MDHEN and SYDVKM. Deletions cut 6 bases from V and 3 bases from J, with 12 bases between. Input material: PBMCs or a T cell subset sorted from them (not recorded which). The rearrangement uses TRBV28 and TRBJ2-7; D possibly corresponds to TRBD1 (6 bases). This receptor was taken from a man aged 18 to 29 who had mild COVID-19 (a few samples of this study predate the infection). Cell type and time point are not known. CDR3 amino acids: CASSRQASYEQYV. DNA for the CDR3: TGTGCCAGCAGCCGACAGGCGAGCTACGAGCAGTACGTC.